What follows describes a single TCR beta chain. Antigen specificity is unknown. The sample is drawn from a study of cytomegalovirus exposure and HLA in healthy donors. Study-level information: Earlier results showed roughly 120 million unique TCR beta sequences derived from about 179 million T cells. Study-level results: Cytomegalovirus status, reportedly, was diagnosed with high specificity and sensitivity by the classifier. A previous analysis found most TCR beta V segments productive roughly 87% or roughly 30% of the time.

Per the germline V gene, CDR1 is SGHNT and CDR2 is YYREEE (reference sequence). Trimming at V came to 4 bases and at J to 4 bases, leaving 7 bases not matched to a gene. CDR3 size: 14 residues. At collection, donors were nominally healthy, but unrecorded immune exposures were probable. The study ran its PCR with 60 Vbeta and 13 Jbeta primers. Repertoires were generated with immunoSEQ multiplex PCR, while TCRdb's copy carries only in-frame clones and drops some. Among over 70,000 clones listed, under 80% were seen once. This clonotype was obtained from a male donor in good health and CMV-seronegative. Sequencing used PBMCs. This sequence joins TRBV5-4 and TRBJ1-2, with 7 bases that match TRBD1. CDR3 loop: CASSLRDSSYGYTF. CDR3 DNA sequence: TGTGCCAGCAGCCTCCGGGACAGTAGCTATGGCTACACCTTC.